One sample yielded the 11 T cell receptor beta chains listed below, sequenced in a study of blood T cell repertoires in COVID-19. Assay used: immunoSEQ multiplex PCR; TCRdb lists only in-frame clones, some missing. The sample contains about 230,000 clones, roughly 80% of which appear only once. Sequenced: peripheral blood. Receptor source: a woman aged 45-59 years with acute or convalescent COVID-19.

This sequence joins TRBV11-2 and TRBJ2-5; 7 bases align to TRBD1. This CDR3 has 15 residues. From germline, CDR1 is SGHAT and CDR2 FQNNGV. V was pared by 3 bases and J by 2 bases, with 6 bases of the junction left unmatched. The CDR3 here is CASSFRGQPQETQYF. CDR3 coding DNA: TGTGCCAGCAGCTTCCGGGGACAGCCGCAAGAGACCCAGTACTTC.

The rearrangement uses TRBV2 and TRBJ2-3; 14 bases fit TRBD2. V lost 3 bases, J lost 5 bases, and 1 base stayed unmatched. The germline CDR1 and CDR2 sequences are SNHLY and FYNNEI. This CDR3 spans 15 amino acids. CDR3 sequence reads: CASSEGLAGVDTQYF. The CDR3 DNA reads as TGTGCCAGCAGTGAGGGACTAGCGGGAGTAGATACGCAGTATTTT. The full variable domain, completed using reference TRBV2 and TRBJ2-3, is EPEVTQTPSHQVTQMGQEVILRCVPISNHLYFYWYRQILGQKVEFLVSFYNNEISEKSEIFDDQFSVERPDGSNFTLKIRSTKLEDSAMYFCASSEGLAGVDTQYFGPGTRLTVL.

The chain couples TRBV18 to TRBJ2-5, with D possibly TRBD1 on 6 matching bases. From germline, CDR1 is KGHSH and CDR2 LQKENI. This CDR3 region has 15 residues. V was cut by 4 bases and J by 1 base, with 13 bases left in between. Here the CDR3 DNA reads TGTGCCAGCTCACTCCCGGGACACGTCCAAGAGACCCAGTACTTC. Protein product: CASSLPGHVQETQYF.

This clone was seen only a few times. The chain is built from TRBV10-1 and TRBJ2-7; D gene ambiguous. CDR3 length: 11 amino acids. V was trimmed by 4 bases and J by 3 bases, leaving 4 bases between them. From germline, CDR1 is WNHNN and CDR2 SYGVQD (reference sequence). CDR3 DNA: TGCGCCAGCAGTGGCGGCTACGAGCAGTACTTC. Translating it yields CASSGGYEQYF.

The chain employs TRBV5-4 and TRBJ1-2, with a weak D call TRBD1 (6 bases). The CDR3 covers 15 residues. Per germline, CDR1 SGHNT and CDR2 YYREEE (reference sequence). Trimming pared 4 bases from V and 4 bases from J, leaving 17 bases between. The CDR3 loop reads CASSADIRGSYGYTF. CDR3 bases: TGTGCCAGCAGCGCGGACATCAGGGGTAGCTATGGCTACACCTTC.

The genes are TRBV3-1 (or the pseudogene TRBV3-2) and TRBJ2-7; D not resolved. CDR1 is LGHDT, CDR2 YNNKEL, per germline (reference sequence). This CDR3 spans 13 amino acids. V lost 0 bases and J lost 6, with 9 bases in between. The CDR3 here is CASSQDPSPEQYF. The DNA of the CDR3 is TGTGCCAGCAGCCAAGACCCTAGTCCCGAGCAGTACTTC.

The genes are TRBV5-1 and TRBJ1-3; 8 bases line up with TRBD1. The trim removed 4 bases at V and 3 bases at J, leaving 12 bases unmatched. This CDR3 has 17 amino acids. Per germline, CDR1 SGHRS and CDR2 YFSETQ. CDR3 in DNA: TGCGCCAGCAGCCCTACCGGGACAGGAATACGTGGAAACACCATATATTTT. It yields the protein CASSPTGTGIRGNTIYF.

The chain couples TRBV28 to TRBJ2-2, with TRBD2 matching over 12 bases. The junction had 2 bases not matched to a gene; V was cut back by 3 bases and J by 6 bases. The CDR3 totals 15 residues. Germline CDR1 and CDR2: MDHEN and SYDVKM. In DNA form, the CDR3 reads TGTGCCAGCAGTTTCCTAGCGGGGGGGCCCGGGGAGCTGTTTTTT. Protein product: CASSFLAGGPGELFF.

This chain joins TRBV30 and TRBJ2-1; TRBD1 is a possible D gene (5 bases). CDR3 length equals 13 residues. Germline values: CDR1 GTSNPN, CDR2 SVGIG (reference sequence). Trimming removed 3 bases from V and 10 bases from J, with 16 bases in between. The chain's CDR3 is CAWSASTGLEQFF. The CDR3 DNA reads TGTGCCTGGAGCGCCAGTACAGGATTGGAGCAGTTCTTC.

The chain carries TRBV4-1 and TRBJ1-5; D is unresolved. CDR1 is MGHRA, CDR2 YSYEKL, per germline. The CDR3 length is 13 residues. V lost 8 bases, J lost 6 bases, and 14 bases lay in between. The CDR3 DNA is TGCGCCAGCCTGCTCGAAGGGAGTCAGCCCCAGCATTTT. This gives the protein CASLLEGSQPQHF.

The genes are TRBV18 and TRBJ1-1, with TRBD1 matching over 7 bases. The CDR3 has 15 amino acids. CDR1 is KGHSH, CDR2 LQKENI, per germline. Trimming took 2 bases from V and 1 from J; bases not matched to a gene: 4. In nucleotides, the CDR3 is TGTGCCAGCTCACCAGGAGGGGGCTGGAACACTGAAGCTTTCTTT. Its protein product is CASSPGGGWNTEAFF.